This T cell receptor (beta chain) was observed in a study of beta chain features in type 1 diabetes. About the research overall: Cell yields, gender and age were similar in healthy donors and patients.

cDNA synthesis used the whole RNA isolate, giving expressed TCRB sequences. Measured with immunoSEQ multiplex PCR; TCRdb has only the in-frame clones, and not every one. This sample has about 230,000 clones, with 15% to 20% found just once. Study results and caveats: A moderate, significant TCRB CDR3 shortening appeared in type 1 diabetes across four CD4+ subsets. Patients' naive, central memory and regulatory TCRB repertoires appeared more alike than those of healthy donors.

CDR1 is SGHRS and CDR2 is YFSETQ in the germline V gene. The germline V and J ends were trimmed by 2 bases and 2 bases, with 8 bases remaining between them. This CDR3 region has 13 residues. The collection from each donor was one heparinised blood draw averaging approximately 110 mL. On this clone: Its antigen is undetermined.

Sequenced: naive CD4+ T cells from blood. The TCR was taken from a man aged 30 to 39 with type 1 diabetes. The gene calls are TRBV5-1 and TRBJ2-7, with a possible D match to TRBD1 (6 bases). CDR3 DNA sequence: TGCGCCAGCAGCTTCGGACAGCCCTACGAGCAGTACTTC. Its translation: CASSFGQPYEQYF.